A selection of T cell receptor beta chains follows, all from one sample in a study of cytomegalovirus exposure and HLA in healthy donors. Sequencing used immunoSEQ multiplex PCR; TCRdb keeps in-frame clones, though not all of them. The profile covers over 120,000 clones, with 80% appearing a single time and less than 3% taken by the ten largest. Material: PBMCs. These receptors came from a man in his fifties or sixties in good health and CMV-seronegative. The CDR3 runs from the conserved cysteine through the conserved F or W. A D gene is named only where the DNA matches it firmly. A row's size may be missing; if present it is once, few, many or a size class.

v_gene	d_gene	j_gene	abundance	CDR3nt	CDR3aa
TRBV19	.	TRBJ1-5	.	TGTGCCAGTAGTATAGTCAGGGCCCTCCAGCCCCAGCATTTT	CASSIVRALQPQHF
TRBV27	TRBD1	TRBJ2-6	.	TGTGCCAGCAGTTTCGGGACAGGGAGGTCAAGTGGAGCCAACGTCCTGACTTTC	CASSFGTGRSSGANVLTF
TRBV2	.	TRBJ1-1	.	TGTGCCAGCAGTGAAACAGGGAGCTCCTACACTGAAGCTTTCTTT	CASSETGSSYTEAFF
TRBV6-8	TRBD1	TRBJ2-7	once	TGTGCCAGCACCCGGGACAGGTTCTACGAGCAGTACTTC	CASTRDRFYEQYF
TRBV10-2	TRBD2	TRBJ2-2	.	TGCGCCAGCAGTCCCCTGGGTCTAGCGGGACACACCGGGGAGCTGTTTTTT	CASSPLGLAGHTGELFF
TRBV30	.	TRBJ2-5	.	TGTGCCTGGAGCTACAGCGGGACACCCAAAGAGACCCAGTACTTC	CAWSYSGTPKETQYF
TRBV7-2	TRBD1	TRBJ1-4	.	TGTGCCAGCAGCTTAGTCGGACAGGGTGAGGAAAAACTGTTTTTT	CASSLVGQGEEKLFF
TRBV11-1	.	TRBJ2-7	.	TGTGCCAGCAGCTTAGACAGGAGGGCCTACGAGCAGTACTTC	CASSLDRRAYEQYF
TRBV5-4	.	TRBJ2-1	.	TGTGCCAGCAGCTTTCGGGATGAGCAGTTCTTC	CASSFRDEQFF
TRBV28	.	TRBJ2-7	.	TGTGCCAGCAGTCCTCCTTCGACAGGTCCCTACGAGCAGTACTTC	CASSPPSTGPYEQYF
TRBV6-5	TRBD1	TRBJ1-2	.	TGTGCCAGCAGGGTGGGACAGCGCGGGAGCTACACCTTC	CASRVGQRGSYTF
TRBV5-6	TRBD1	TRBJ1-6	.	TGTGCCAGCAGCTTCTCAGGGGGTAATTCACCCCTCCACTTT	CASSFSGGNSPLHF
TRBV18	.	TRBJ2-1	.	TGTGCCAGCTCACCATCCGGGGTAAGCTACAATGAGCAGTTCTTC	CASSPSGVSYNEQFF
TRBV6-1	.	TRBJ2-3	once	TGTGCCAGCGTGTTTTCGGTTAGCACAGATACGCAGTATTTT	CASVFSVSTDTQYF
TRBV5-1	TRBD1	TRBJ1-2	.	TGCGCCAGCAGCTTCGGGACAGGGGGCGTGTTTAACTATGGCTACACCTTC	CASSFGTGGVFNYGYTF
TRBV14	TRBD1	TRBJ2-7	.	TGTGCCAGCAGCCAAGAGGGGGGACAGGTACACTCCTACGAGCAGTACTTC	CASSQEGGQVHSYEQYF
TRBV30	TRBD1	TRBJ1-6	.	TGTGCCCCAGAGTGCTCGGACAGGGCTAATTCACCCCTCCACTTT	CAPECSDRANSPLHF
TRBV5-1	TRBD1	TRBJ1-1	many	TGCGCCAGCAGCGTCCAGGGGGCCCACACTGAAGCTTTCTTT	CASSVQGAHTEAFF
TRBV28	.	TRBJ1-1	.	TGTGCCAGCATTGGGGGGGAAGCTTTCTTT	CASIGGEAFF
TRBV30	TRBD1	TRBJ2-1	.	TGTGCCTGGAGTGTTGCAGGGGGCAGTGAGCAGTTCTTC	CAWSVAGGSEQFF
TRBV19	TRBD1	TRBJ2-1	.	TGTGCCAGTAGTGGTGGACAGGCGGTGTACAATGAGCAGTTCTTC	CASSGGQAVYNEQFF
TRBV28	TRBD1	TRBJ2-7	.	TGTGCCAGCAGCCCCACCTCGGGACAGGTGAACTACGAGCAGTACTTC	CASSPTSGQVNYEQYF
TRBV28	.	TRBJ1-2	.	TGTGCCTCCGCGTCATTCTATGGCTACACCTTC	CASASFYGYTF
TRBV14	TRBD2	TRBJ2-1	.	TGTGCCAGCAGCCAAGATCTAAGAGCGGGAGGGGACAATGAGCAGTTCTTC	CASSQDLRAGGDNEQFF
TRBV10-1	.	TRBJ1-5	few	TGCGCCAGCAGTGCAGGAGGAGATCAGCCCCAGCATTTT	CASSAGGDQPQHF
TRBV27	.	TRBJ1-3	.	TGTGCCACCCGGGGGGACCACTCTGGAAACACCATATATTTT	CATRGDHSGNTIYF
TRBV7-9	.	TRBJ1-1	.	TGTGCCAGCAGCGTACAGGGTAAGAACACTGAAGCTTTCTTT	CASSVQGKNTEAFF
TRBV10-3	TRBD2	TRBJ2-1	.	TGTGCCATCAGAGACCCGGGACTAGCCTCCTACAATGAGCAGTTCTTC	CAIRDPGLASYNEQFF
TRBV28	.	TRBJ1-6	.	TGTGCCAGCATGGGACAAATCTCCTATAATTCACCCCTCCACTTT	CASMGQISYNSPLHF
TRBV5-1	.	TRBJ2-7	once	TGCGCCAGCAGCCCTACGGCGGGGACGTACGAGCAGTACTTC	CASSPTAGTYEQYF
TRBV27	.	TRBJ2-3	few	TGTGCCAGCAGTTTGATAGAAACAGATACGCAGTATTTT	CASSLIETDTQYF
TRBV15	TRBD1	TRBJ2-5	.	TGTGCCACCAGCAGAGACCCTTCAGGGGGCGGCCAAGAGACCCAGTACTTC	CATSRDPSGGGQETQYF
TRBV5-6	.	TRBJ2-1	.	TGTGCCAGCAGCTGGCGGGTAGAATCCTACAATGAGCAGTTCTTC	CASSWRVESYNEQFF
TRBV11-3	TRBD2	TRBJ2-1	.	TGTGCCAGCAGAGGACTAGCGGGATACAATGAGCAGTTCTTC	CASRGLAGYNEQFF
TRBV15	.	TRBJ1-2	.	TGTGCCACCAGCGGGGCGGGGTTAGCTAACTATGGCTACACCTTC	CATSGAGLANYGYTF
TRBV11-2	TRBD1	TRBJ2-7	.	TGTGCCAGCAGCTTGACGCGGACAGGCCGCTACGAGCAGTACTTC	CASSLTRTGRYEQYF
TRBV30	TRBD1	TRBJ1-3	.	TGTGCCTGGAGTATGGACAGGGACTCTGGAAACACCATATATTTT	CAWSMDRDSGNTIYF
TRBV19	.	TRBJ2-3	once	TGTGCCAGTAGTATAACAGGGTCGGATACGCAGTATTTT	CASSITGSDTQYF
TRBV13	.	TRBJ1-6	few	TGTGCCAGCAGAACTACAACAGGGTATAATTCACCCCTCCACTTT	CASRTTTGYNSPLHF
TRBV15	TRBD1	TRBJ1-1	few	TGTGCCACCAGCAGAGCCGGGGACAGGGTGCACACTGAAGCTTTCTTT	CATSRAGDRVHTEAFF
TRBV28	TRBD1	TRBJ2-3	.	TGTGCCAGCACTCCGGGACAGAGCACAGATACGCAGTATTTT	CASTPGQSTDTQYF
TRBV29-1	.	TRBJ1-1	.	TGCAGCGTTGAAGTTTTAACAGAAGAAGCTTTCTTT	CSVEVLTEEAFF
TRBV7-9	TRBD1	TRBJ1-5	.	TGTGCCAGCAGCCAGGGACAGGGCAATCAGCCCCAGCATTTT	CASSQGQGNQPQHF
TRBV5-1	.	TRBJ2-3	.	TGCGCCAGCAGCCCCAAAAGCACAGATACGCAGTATTTT	CASSPKSTDTQYF
TRBV25-1	.	TRBJ2-1	.	TGTGCCAGCAATGACAACTCCTACAATGAGCAGTTCTTC	CASNDNSYNEQFF
TRBV7-9	TRBD1	TRBJ1-1	.	TGTGCCAGCAGATCTGGGGACAGCTCGAACACTGAAGCTTTCTTT	CASRSGDSSNTEAFF
TRBV4-1	.	TRBJ2-7	.	TGCGCCAGCAGCCAAGGAGGGAGCGAGCAGTACTTC	CASSQGGSEQYF
TRBV9	TRBD2	TRBJ2-2	.	TGTGCCAGCAGCCCTGGACTAGCGGGAGGCGACACCGGGGAGCTGTTTTTT	CASSPGLAGGDTGELFF